Included here is one T cell receptor beta chain sequence, with context. The sample is drawn from a study of control samples from healthy donors and cancer patients. Only in-frame clones appear in the TCRdb table, and some are missing; sequencing was by immunoSEQ multiplex PCR. The data contain about 160,000 clones, roughly 94% of them singletons. Per the germline V gene, CDR1 is SEHNR and CDR2 is FQNEAQ (reference sequence). The CDR3 runs to 13 residues. Trimming took off 2 bases at V and 8 bases at J, with 12 bases between the two ends. Sequencing was performed on PBMCs. This receptor was obtained from a man aged 55-75 years with colorectal cancer. This chain uses TRBV7-9 with TRBJ1-2; tentative D call: TRBD1 (5 bases). The CDR3 loop is CASSLPGLAGYTF. The CDR3 DNA is TGTGCCAGCAGCTTACCGGGACTGGCCGGCTACACCTTC.